This T cell receptor (beta chain) was sequenced during a study of blood T cells in healthy people across ages. Overall study results and limits: TCR beta diversity per million T cells fell roughly linearly with age.

Healthy Caucasian individuals from Russia aged roughly 6 to 90 were enrolled as donors. Details on this clonotype: Its specificity is not known.

Germline V gene lookup returns CDR1 SGHDN and CDR2 FVKESK. Trimming took 0 bases from V and 8 from J, leaving 16 bases between them. CDR3 length equals 15 residues. Combining a sample-barcoded 5' primer with a J-beta primer mix, a second PCR ran for about 7 to 11 cycles. TCRdb called the 5' RACE reads again in MiXCR, with one record for every CDR3 protein. Among about 1 million distinct CDR3 sequences listed, 45% were seen once. This TCR was recovered from a woman aged 60-75 years in good health. This rearrangement joins TRBV14 to TRBJ1-2; D unresolved. The specimen sequenced was blood. The DNA for the CDR3 is TGTGCCAGCAGCCAAGATCCAGGTGCAAACAGAGGCTACACCTTC. Translated: CASSQDPGANRGYTF.